The 5 T cell receptor beta chains in this list originate from one sample, sequenced in a study of T-cell memory formation after mild COVID-19. Each CDR3 protein is one row after TCRdb ran MiXCR on the 5' RACE reads. There are 300,000 to 350,000 distinct CDR3 sequences in the sample; roughly a fifth occur only once, and roughly 21% lies in the top ten. What was sequenced was PBMCs or a T cell subset sorted from them (not recorded which). The receptor source for this set is a man between 18 and 29 years old who had mild COVID-19 (a few samples of this study predate the infection). Cell type and time point are not known.

This clonotype was counted a few times. The V and J genes are TRBV5-5 and TRBJ2-1, with a possible D match to TRBD1 (5 bases). This CDR3 is built from 14 residues. CDR1 SGHKS and CDR2 YYEKEE come from the germline V gene (reference sequence). The V gene lost 5 bases and the J gene lost 7 bases, with 16 bases spanning the gap. The chain's CDR3 is CASRQGQGSNEQFF. CDR3 coding DNA: TGTGCCAGCAGGCAAGGGCAGGGATCGAATGAGCAGTTCTTC.

The chain is built from TRBV12-3 or TRBV12-4 and TRBJ2-2; D is uncertain. The CDR3 length is 11 residues. Trimming shortened V by 9 bases and J by 6 bases, and 8 bases separated the two germline ends. The CDR3 DNA reads as TGTGCCAGTCAGACTCCCGGGGAGCTGTTTTTT. It specifies CASQTPGELFF.

This clonotype came up a few times. V and J are TRBV7-2 and TRBJ2-2; D unresolved. Germline assignment: CDR1 SGHTA and CDR2 FQGNSA. The CDR3 has 16 amino acids. The V end lost 5 bases, the J end lost 0 bases, and 13 bases lay between the germline ends. Written as DNA, the CDR3 is TGTGCCAGCAGCCCCCAGGTCGGGTCGAACACCGGGGAGCTGTTTTTT. Protein: CASSPQVGSNTGELFF.

The rearrangement links TRBV7-2 to TRBJ2-3; 8 nucleotides align to TRBD2. CDR3 length equals 15 residues. V trimming: 2 bases; J trimming: 7 bases; junction bases outside the gene matches: 8. Germline V CDR1 and CDR2: SGHTA, FQGNSA. The CDR3 loop reads CASSLSSAGVNTQYF. CDR3 nucleotide sequence: TGTGCCAGCAGCTTATCCTCAGCGGGGGTGAATACGCAGTATTTT.

V and J are TRBV7-2 and TRBJ2-1, with D perhaps assigned TRBD1 or TRBD2 (6 bases each). CDR3 length: 16 amino acids. Germline V gene lookup returns CDR1 SGHTA and CDR2 FQGNSA. The V gene lost 3 bases and the J gene lost 4 bases, with 16 bases spanning the gap. This CDR3 reads CASSFSRGGSYNEQFF. The CDR3 bases are TGTGCCAGCAGCTTCAGTAGAGGGGGGAGTTACAATGAGCAGTTCTTC.